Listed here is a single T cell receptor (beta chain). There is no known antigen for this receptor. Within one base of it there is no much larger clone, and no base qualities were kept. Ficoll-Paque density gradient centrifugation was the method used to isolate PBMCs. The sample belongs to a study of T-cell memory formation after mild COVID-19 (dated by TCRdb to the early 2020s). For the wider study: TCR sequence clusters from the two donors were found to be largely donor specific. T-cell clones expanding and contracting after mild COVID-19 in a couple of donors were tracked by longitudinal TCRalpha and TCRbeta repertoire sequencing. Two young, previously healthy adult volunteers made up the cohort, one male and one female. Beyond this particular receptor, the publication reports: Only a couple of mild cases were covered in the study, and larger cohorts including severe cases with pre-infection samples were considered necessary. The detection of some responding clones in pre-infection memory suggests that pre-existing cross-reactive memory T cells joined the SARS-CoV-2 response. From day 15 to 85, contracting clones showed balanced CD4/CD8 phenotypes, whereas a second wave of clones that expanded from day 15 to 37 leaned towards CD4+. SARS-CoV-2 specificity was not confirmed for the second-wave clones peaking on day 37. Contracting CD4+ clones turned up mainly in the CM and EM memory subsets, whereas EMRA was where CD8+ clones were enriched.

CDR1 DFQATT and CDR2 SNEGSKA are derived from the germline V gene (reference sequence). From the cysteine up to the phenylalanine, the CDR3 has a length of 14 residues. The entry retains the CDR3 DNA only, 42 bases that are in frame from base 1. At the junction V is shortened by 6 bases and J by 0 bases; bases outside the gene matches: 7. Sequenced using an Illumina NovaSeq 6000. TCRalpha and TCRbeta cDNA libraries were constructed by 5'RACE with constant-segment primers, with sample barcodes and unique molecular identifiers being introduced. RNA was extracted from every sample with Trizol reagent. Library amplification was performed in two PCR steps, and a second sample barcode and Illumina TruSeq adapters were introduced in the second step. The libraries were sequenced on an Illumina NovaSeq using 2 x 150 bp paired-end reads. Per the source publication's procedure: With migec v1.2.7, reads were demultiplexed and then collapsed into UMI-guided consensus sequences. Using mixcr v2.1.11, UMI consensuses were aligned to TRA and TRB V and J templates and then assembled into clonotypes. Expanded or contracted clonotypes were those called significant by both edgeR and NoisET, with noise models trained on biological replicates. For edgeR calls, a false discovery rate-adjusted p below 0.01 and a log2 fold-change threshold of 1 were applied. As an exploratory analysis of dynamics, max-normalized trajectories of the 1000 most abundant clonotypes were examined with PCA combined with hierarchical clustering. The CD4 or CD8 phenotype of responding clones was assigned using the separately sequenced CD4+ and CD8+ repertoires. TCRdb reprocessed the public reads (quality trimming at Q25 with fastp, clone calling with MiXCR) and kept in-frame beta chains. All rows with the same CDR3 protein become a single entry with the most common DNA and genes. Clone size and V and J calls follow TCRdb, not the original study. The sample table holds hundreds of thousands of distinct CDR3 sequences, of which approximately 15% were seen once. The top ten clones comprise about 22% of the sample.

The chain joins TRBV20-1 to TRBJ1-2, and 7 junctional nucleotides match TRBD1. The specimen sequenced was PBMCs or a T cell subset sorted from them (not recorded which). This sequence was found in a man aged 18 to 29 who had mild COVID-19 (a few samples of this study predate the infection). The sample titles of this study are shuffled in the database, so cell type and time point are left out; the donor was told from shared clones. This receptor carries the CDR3 CSAAGTAANYGYTF. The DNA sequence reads TGCAGTGCGGCCGGGACAGCCGCTAACTATGGCTACACCTTC.